Reported below is one TCR beta chain. Original methodology: Amplification of reference gene primers was used by the study to estimate nucleated cell counts. Method: immunoSEQ multiplex PCR; TCRdb's copy keeps in-frame clones and lacks some. V and J calls plus clone size are reproduced from that table; the DNA served to infer D and trimming. Seen here are 130,000 or so clones, around 79% observed once, and the top ten hold over 15%. The CDR3 runs to 13 residues. Losses at the gene ends were 6 bases for V and 5 bases for J; bases not matched to a gene: 6. Looked up from germline, CDR1 is ENHRY and CDR2 is SYGVKD. This entry is derived from a study of blood T cell repertoires in COVID-19. At the level of the study: PBMCs, B-cell-depleted T cells, or T cells were the source of the cDNA or gDNA that made up the material.

The TCR was taken from a man older than 75 with acute or convalescent COVID-19. The sequencing input was peripheral blood. The V call is TRBV10-3, the J call TRBJ2-7; 8 nucleotides align to TRBD2. The CDR3 region is CAISPGGWNEQYF. The CDR3 coding sequence is TGTGCCATCAGCCCGGGAGGGTGGAACGAGCAGTACTTC.